The 17 T cell receptor beta chains below were found in one sample sequenced in a study of cytomegalovirus exposure and HLA in healthy donors. The PCR was carried out with 60 Vbeta primers and 13 Jbeta primers. Measured with immunoSEQ multiplex PCR; TCRdb has only the in-frame clones, and not every one. Of approximately 100,000 clones listed, around three quarters are singletons. Sequenced input: PBMCs. The source of these receptors is a boy between 5 and 17 years old in good health and CMV-seronegative.

The V gene is TRBV9, the J gene TRBJ1-3; TRBD1 agrees at 7 bases. CDR3 size: 17 residues. CDR1 and CDR2 from the germline V gene are SGDLS and YYNGEE. V lost 2 bases and J lost 0; bases outside the gene matches: 8. The DNA for the CDR3 is TGTGCCAGCAGCGTGGAGGCAGGGGGGTTCTCTGGAAACACCATATATTTT. Its translation: CASSVEAGGFSGNTIYF. Variable domain in full (rest from reference TRBV9 and TRBJ1-3): DSGVTQTPKHLITATGQRVTLRCSPRSGDLSVYWYQQSLDQGLQFLIQYYNGEERAKGNILERFSAQQFPDLHSELNLSSLELGDSALYFCASSVEAGGFSGNTIYFGEGSWLTVV.

The chain recombines TRBV6-6 with TRBJ2-7; possible D gene TRBD1, 5 bases. The CDR3 runs 15 residues. Trimming cost V 7 bases and J 3 bases, with 19 bases left between them. Germline V gene data show CDR1 as MNHNY and CDR2 as SVGAGI (reference sequence). CDR3: CASTPTVLLGYEQYF. In DNA, the CDR3 is TGTGCCAGCACCCCGACAGTTCTCTTAGGCTACGAGCAGTACTTC.

V and J are TRBV14 and TRBJ2-5; 12 nucleotides match TRBD2. This CDR3 is built from 16 residues. After removal of 3 bases from V and 2 bases from J, the junction contained 4 bases not matched to a gene. Germline V gene sequence: CDR1 SGHDN, CDR2 FVKESK. The CDR3, as DNA: TGTGCCAGCAGCCAGGTGCTAGCGGGGGGGCAAGAGACCCAGTACTTC. It yields the protein CASSQVLAGGQETQYF.

The chain carries TRBV5-1 and TRBJ2-7; TRBD1 aligns across 7 bases. Germline trimming cut 2 bases from V and 5 bases from J; bases unmatched to any gene: 10. The CDR3 totals 15 residues. The germline gives CDR1 SGHRS, CDR2 YFSETQ. CDR3 DNA: TGCGCCAGCAGCTTACTGACAGGGCCTGGGGACGAGCAGTACTTC. Amino acids: CASSLLTGPGDEQYF.

This chain links TRBV7-2 with TRBJ1-5, with a tentative D call TRBD1 (5 bases). V lost 5 bases, J lost 3 bases, and 20 bases lay in between. Germline CDR1 and CDR2: SGHTA and FQGNSA. This CDR3 comprises 17 residues. The CDR3 is CASSREWGESYNQPQHF. DNA of the CDR3: TGTGCCAGCAGCAGGGAGTGGGGGGAAAGTTACAATCAGCCCCAGCATTTT.

The chain is built from TRBV29-1 and TRBJ1-2; 7 nucleotides line up with TRBD1. The V and J ends lost 7 bases and 3 bases, in that order; junction bases with no gene match: 2. Looked up from germline, CDR1 is SQVTM and CDR2 is ANQGSEA. This CDR3 has 11 amino acids. The CDR3 region has the DNA TGCAGCGCCGGGACAGACTATGGCTACACCTTC. Residues: CSAGTDYGYTF.

This clone appeared once. The chain links TRBV10-3 to TRBJ1-2, with D unresolved. The germline V and J ends were trimmed by 9 bases and 4 bases, with 12 bases remaining between them. Per germline, CDR1 ENHRY and CDR2 SYGVKD. The CDR3 is 12 residues long. DNA for the CDR3: TGTGCCATTTTCAGCCCGGGCTATGGCTACACCTTC. It is translated as CAIFSPGYGYTF.

The CDR3 nucleotides read TGTGCCAGCAGCACAGACAGGGGGGTCTACGAGCAGTACTTC. It translates to CASSTDRGVYEQYF. This chain connects TRBV5-6 to TRBJ2-7; 9 positions agree with TRBD1. The CDR3 has 14 residues. Losses at the gene ends were 4 bases for V and 3 bases for J; bases not matched to a gene: 5. Germline V CDR1 and CDR2: SGHDT, YYEEEE.

The V call is TRBV27, the J call TRBJ1-2; TRBD1 is a possible D gene (5 bases). The germline V and J ends were trimmed by 5 bases and 4 bases, with 14 bases remaining between them. CDR1 MNHEY and CDR2 SMNVEV come from the germline V gene (reference sequence). The CDR3 totals 14 residues. In DNA form, the CDR3 reads TGTGCCAGCAGTACCAGGGTCCCGGGCTATGGCTACACCTTC. Translating gives CASSTRVPGYGYTF.

The genes are TRBV28 and TRBJ1-4, with unresolved D. The germline V gene encodes CDR1 MDHEN and CDR2 SYDVKM. This CDR3 has 16 residues. The V end lost 4 bases, the J end lost 8 bases, and 20 bases lay between the germline ends. The CDR3 reads CASSSVAALIHEKLFF. DNA for the CDR3: TGTGCCAGCAGTTCTGTAGCGGCACTTATCCACGAAAAACTGTTTTTT.

J is TRBJ1-2 and V is TRBV7-2, with D possibly matching TRBD1 (5 bases). V was clipped by 1 base and J by 12 bases, with 12 bases between them. The length of the CDR3 is 12 residues. The V gene's germline CDR1 is SGHTA and CDR2 FQGNSA. CDR3 nucleotides: TGTGCCAGCAGCTTAGAACGGGGGAGGAACACCTTC. This sequence encodes CASSLERGRNTF. Full variable domain (remainder filled in from reference TRBV7-2 and TRBJ1-2): GAGVSQSPSNKVTEKGKDVELRCDPISGHTALYWYRQSLGQGLEFLIYFQGNSAPDKSGLPSDRFSAERTGGSVSTLTIQRTQQEDSAVYLCASSLERGRNTFGSGTRLTVV.

V is TRBV5-4 and J is TRBJ2-2; 9 positions match TRBD2. The CDR3 spans 16 residues. Germline V gives CDR1 SGHNT, CDR2 YYREEE (reference sequence). V lost 4 bases, J lost 0 bases, and 4 bases stayed unmatched. In nucleotides, the CDR3 is TGTGCCAGCAGCAACCCTAGCGGGGCGAACACCGGGGAGCTGTTTTTT. Its translation: CASSNPSGANTGELFF.

J is TRBJ1-1 and V is TRBV6-6, with TRBD1 matching over 9 bases. Germline V gene sequence: CDR1 MNHNY, CDR2 SVGAGI (reference sequence). V shed 8 bases, J shed 6 bases, and the junction held 13 bases outside the gene matches. The CDR3 has 15 residues. As DNA, the CDR3 is TGTGCCAGCTTTCCTCGGGACAGGGTTACCCCTGAAGCTTTCTTT. Translation gives CASFPRDRVTPEAFF.

This clone showed up just a few times. This sequence joins TRBV28 and TRBJ1-1; possible D gene TRBD1, 5 bases. Germline CDR1 reads MDHEN; CDR2 reads SYDVKM. CDR3 length: 11 amino acids. V was trimmed by 3 bases and J by 8 bases, leaving 7 bases between them. For the CDR3, the DNA is TGTGCCAGCAGTTTGAGACAGGAAGCTTTCTTT. Amino acid sequence: CASSLRQEAFF. Full variable domain (missing parts from reference TRBV28 and TRBJ1-1): DVKVTQSSRYLVKRTGEKVFLECVQDMDHENMFWYRQDPGLGLRLIYFSYDVKMKEKGDIPEGYSVSREKKERFSLILESASTNQTSMYLCASSLRQEAFFGQGTRLTVV.

This chain uses TRBV2 with TRBJ2-2, with 8 bases fitting TRBD1. The junction had 2 bases not matched to a gene; V was cut back by 7 bases and J by 1 base. The CDR3 consists of 14 residues. Germline CDR1 reads SNHLY; CDR2 reads FYNNEI. CDR3 in DNA: TGTGCCAGCACTGACAGGGGGAACACCGGGGAGCTGTTTTTT. Protein: CASTDRGNTGELFF.

The chain links TRBV30 to TRBJ1-4, with a weak D call TRBD1 (5 bases). The CDR3 loop spans 22 amino acids. V lost 0 bases and J 5 bases, leaving 34 bases between the germline ends. Germline V gene data show CDR1 as GTSNPN and CDR2 as SVGIG (reference sequence). The CDR3 DNA follows: TGTGCCTGGAGTGTACTCGGGGGGTCTCTTTGGGCCGTAGGGCTCGGAAATGAAAAACTGTTTTTT. Its protein is CAWSVLGGSLWAVGLGNEKLFF.

The chain uses TRBV4-3 and TRBJ1-1; tentatively, D is TRBD1 (5 bases). Trimming took off 0 bases at V and 1 base at J, with 9 bases between the two ends. The CDR3 extends over 15 amino acids. From germline, CDR1 is LGHNA and CDR2 YSLEER. CDR3 amino acids: CASSQDVGRNTEAFF. The CDR3 DNA reads as TGCGCCAGCAGCCAAGACGTGGGGCGGAACACTGAAGCTTTCTTT.